This TCR beta chain was sequenced during a study of blood T cell repertoires in COVID-19. Study summary: In each case, the material was cDNA or gDNA derived from T cells, B-cell-depleted T cells, or PBMCs.

Patients of the Seattle cohort, enrolled during active infection, were followed longitudinally. Original handling: Amplification from reference gene primers served as the basis for estimated nucleated cell counts. Only in-frame clones appear in the TCRdb table, and some are missing; sequencing was by immunoSEQ multiplex PCR. For V, J and clone size, that table is used; D and trimming come from the DNA. The data show roughly 200,000 clones, 81% seen once. The J segment lost 5 bases and the V segment lost 3 bases, leaving 4 bases of the junction unmatched. The CDR3 runs 15 residues. Germline V gene sequence: CDR1 LGHDT, CDR2 YNNKEL (reference sequence).

Sequenced sample: peripheral blood. The V call is TRBV3-1 (or the pseudogene TRBV3-2), the J call TRBJ2-1, with 10 bases that match TRBD2. The TCR comes from a woman aged 40 to 50 with COVID-19, enrolled during active disease. CDR3 protein: CASSHWTSGNNEQFF. The DNA of the CDR3 is TGTGCCAGCAGCCATTGGACTAGCGGAAACAATGAGCAGTTCTTC.